These 6 T cell receptor beta chains came from one sample sequenced in a study of blood T cell repertoires in COVID-19. Assay: immunoSEQ multiplex PCR; the TCRdb copy retains only in-frame clones and omits some. The sample lists over 35,000 clones, nearly 90% occurring once. Sequenced sample: peripheral blood. The receptors shown here come from a human donor in a cohort sampled during active COVID-19.

This chain links TRBV3-1 (or the pseudogene TRBV3-2) with TRBJ2-7, with TRBD1 as a possible D gene (5 bases). CDR3 length: 17 residues. Trimming shortened V by 0 bases and J by 0 bases, and 15 bases separated the two germline ends. CDR1 is LGHDT and CDR2 is YNNKEL in the germline V gene (reference sequence). The CDR3 coding sequence is TGTGCCAGCAGCCAAGAAGGTGGCAGGGCGGTCTCCTACGAGCAGTACTTC. It translates to CASSQEGGRAVSYEQYF.

The chain employs TRBV5-4 and TRBJ1-2; 8 nucleotides match TRBD1. The V and J ends lost 1 base and 2 bases, in that order; junction bases with no gene match: 10. Germline V CDR1 and CDR2: SGHNT, YYREEE (reference sequence). CDR3 length: 17 amino acids. The CDR3 loop is CASSLLGQGIKNYGYTF. The CDR3 DNA sequence: TGTGCCAGCAGCTTGCTCGGACAGGGCATCAAGAACTATGGCTACACCTTC.

The CDR3 DNA is TGTGCCAGCAGCCCCTCCCGGGACAGGGGTGAGACCCAGTACTTC. Residues: CASSPSRDRGETQYF. The chain links TRBV13 to TRBJ2-5, with 10 nucleotides matching TRBD1. The J segment lost 5 bases and the V segment lost 5 bases, leaving 8 bases of the junction unmatched. The CDR3 length is 15 residues. CDR1 is PRHDT, CDR2 FYEKMQ, per germline (reference sequence).

This chain links TRBV30 with TRBJ1-6, with D possibly TRBD1 on 5 matching bases. This CDR3 has 14 residues. Trimming took off 2 bases at V and 5 bases at J, with 10 bases between the two ends. Germline V CDR1 and CDR2: GTSNPN, SVGIG (reference sequence). CDR3 bases: TGTGCCTGGAGTAACAGGCAAAATAATTCACCCCTCCACTTT. The encoded protein is CAWSNRQNNSPLHF.

This clone has just a few counts. The V gene is TRBV9, the J gene TRBJ2-7, with a weak D call TRBD2 (7 bases). The V end was cut by 3 bases, the J end by 7 bases, with 20 bases between. This CDR3 has 15 residues. Germline CDR1 SGDLS, CDR2 YYNGEE. The CDR3 protein is CASSAVASGGGEQYF. In DNA form, the CDR3 reads TGTGCCAGCAGCGCGGTGGCTTCGGGGGGCGGGGAGCAGTACTTC.

The J gene is TRBJ2-5, the V gene TRBV24-1; 7 bases line up with TRBD2. This CDR3 has 16 residues. V dropped 1 base and J dropped 2; count of bases not matched to a gene: 6. Looked up from germline, CDR1 is KGHDR and CDR2 is SFDVKD. CDR3 coding DNA: TGTGCCACCAGTGATTTTGCTAGCGGCTTACAAGAGACCCAGTACTTC. Amino acids: CATSDFASGLQETQYF.